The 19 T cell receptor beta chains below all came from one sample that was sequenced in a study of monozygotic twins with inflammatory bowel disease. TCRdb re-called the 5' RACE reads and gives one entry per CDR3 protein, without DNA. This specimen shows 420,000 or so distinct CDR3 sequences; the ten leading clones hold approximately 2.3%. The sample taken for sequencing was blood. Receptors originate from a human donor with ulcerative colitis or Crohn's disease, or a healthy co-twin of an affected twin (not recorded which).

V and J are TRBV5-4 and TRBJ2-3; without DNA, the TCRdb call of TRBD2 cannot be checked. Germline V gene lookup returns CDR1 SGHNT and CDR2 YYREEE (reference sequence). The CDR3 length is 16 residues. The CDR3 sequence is CASSLGGSGKADTQYF.

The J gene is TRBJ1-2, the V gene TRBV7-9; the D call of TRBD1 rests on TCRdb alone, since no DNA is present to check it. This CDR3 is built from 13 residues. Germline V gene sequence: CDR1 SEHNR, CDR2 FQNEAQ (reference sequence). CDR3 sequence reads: CASSFPRDGGYTF. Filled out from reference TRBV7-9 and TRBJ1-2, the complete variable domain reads DTGVSQNPRHKITKRGQNVTFRCDPISEHNRLYWYRQTLGQGPEFLTYFQNEAQLEKSRLLSDRFSAERPKGSFSTLEIQRTEQGDSAMYLCASSFPRDGGYTFGSGTRLTVV.

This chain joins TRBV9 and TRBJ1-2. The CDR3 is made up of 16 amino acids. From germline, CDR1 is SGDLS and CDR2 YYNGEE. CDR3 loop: CASSVVGGVLDYGYTF.

The CDR3 loop reads CSASPTSGGATNEQFF. This rearrangement joins TRBV20-1 to TRBJ2-1; TCRdb indicates TRBD2, and absent DNA this call remains unverified. The CDR3 spans 16 residues. Per germline, CDR1 DFQATT and CDR2 SNEGSKA (reference sequence).

The CDR3 loop is CASSFIPLGPSTTEAFF. The V and J genes are TRBV7-6 and TRBJ1-1. In germline, CDR1 is SGHVS, CDR2 FNYEAQ. The CDR3 sequence is 17 residues long.

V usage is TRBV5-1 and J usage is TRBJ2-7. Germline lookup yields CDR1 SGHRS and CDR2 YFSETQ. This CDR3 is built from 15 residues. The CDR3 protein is CASSSIEGARNEQYF.

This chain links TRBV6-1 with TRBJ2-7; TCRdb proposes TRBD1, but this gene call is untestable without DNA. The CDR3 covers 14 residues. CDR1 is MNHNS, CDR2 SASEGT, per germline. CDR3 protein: CASSEFGTAYEQYF.

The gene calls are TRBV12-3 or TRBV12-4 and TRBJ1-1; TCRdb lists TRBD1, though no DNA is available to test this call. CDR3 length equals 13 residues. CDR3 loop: CASSLMGRSEAFF.

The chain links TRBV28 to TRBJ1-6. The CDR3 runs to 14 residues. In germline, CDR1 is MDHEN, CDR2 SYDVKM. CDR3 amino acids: CASRTGTSYSPLHF.

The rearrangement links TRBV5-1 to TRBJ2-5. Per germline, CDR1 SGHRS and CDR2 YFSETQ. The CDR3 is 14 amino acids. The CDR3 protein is CASSLAEEQETQYF. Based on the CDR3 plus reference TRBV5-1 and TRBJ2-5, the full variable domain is KAGVTQTPRYLIKTRGQQVTLSCSPISGHRSVSWYQQTPGQGLQFLFEYFSETQRNKGNFPGRFSGRQFSNSRSEMNVSTLELGDSALYLCASSLAEEQETQYFGPGTRLLVL.

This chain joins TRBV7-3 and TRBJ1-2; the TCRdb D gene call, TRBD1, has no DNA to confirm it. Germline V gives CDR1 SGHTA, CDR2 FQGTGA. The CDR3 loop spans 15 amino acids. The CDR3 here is CASSRDRATNYGYTF.

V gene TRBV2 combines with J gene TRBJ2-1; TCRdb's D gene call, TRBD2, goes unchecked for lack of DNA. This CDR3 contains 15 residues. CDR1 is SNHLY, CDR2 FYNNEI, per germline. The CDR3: CASSDERGIYNEQFF.

CDR3 residues: CATQREKYTGELFF. This chain connects TRBV16 to TRBJ2-2; TCRdb designates TRBD2, a call that cannot be tested without DNA. CDR1 is KGHSY and CDR2 is FQNENV in the germline V gene. The CDR3 is 14 residues long. The whole variable domain, filled in from reference TRBV16 and TRBJ2-2, reads GEEVAQTPKHLVRGEGQKAKLYCAPIKGHSYVFWYQQVLKNEFKFLISFQNENVFDETGMPKERFSAKCLPNSPCSLEIQATKLEDSAVYFCATQREKYTGELFFGEGSRLTVL.

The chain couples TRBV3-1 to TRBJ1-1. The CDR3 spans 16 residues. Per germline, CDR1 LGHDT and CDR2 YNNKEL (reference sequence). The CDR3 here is CASSQEPAGRNTEAFF. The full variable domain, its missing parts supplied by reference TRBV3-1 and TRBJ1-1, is DTAVSQTPKYLVTQMGNDKSIKCEQNLGHDTMYWYKQDSKKFLKIMFSYNNKELIINETVPNRFSPKSPDKAHLNLHINSLELGDSAVYFCASSQEPAGRNTEAFFGQGTRLTVV.

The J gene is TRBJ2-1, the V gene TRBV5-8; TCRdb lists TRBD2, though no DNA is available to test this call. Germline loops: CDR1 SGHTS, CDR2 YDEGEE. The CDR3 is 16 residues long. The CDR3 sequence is CATPRLGHGSYNEQFF.

The CDR3 reads CASSSIPNGELFF. V usage is TRBV6-2 or TRBV6-3 and J usage is TRBJ2-2; without DNA, the TCRdb call of TRBD2 cannot be checked. Germline CDR1 is MNHEY and CDR2 is SVGEGT. CDR3 size: 13 residues.

The CDR3 spells CASSEVHEQYF. The V and J genes are TRBV6-1 and TRBJ2-7. This CDR3 contains 11 residues. Germline V gene sequence: CDR1 MNHNS, CDR2 SASEGT.

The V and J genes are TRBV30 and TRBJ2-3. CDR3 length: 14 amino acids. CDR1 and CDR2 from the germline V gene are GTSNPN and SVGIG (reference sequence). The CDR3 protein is CAWSVGGPTDTQYF.

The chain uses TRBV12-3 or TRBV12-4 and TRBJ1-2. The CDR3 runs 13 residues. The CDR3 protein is CASSPLRLYGYTF.